These 20 T cell receptor beta chains share one sample of origin, sequenced in a study of graft-versus-host responses after intestinal transplantation. Using immunoSEQ multiplex PCR, the repertoire was profiled, and TCRdb retains in-frame clones only, with some absent. The data contain about 73,000 clones, roughly 89% of them seen just once; the ten biggest clones take up around 4%. The antigens these receptors bind are not known. The source material was unstimulated CD8+ T cells sorted from spleen or lymph node cells, sampled before transplant. These receptors originate from a human donor who was the organ donor for an intestinal transplant.

This sequence joins TRBV27 and TRBJ2-6; D not resolved. This CDR3 contains 17 residues. Germline CDR1 is MNHEY and CDR2 is SMNVEV (reference sequence). Trimming removed 4 bases at V and 2 bases at J, with 15 bases between. The CDR3 is CASSSNPARAGANVLTF. The DNA of the CDR3 is TGTGCCAGCAGTTCAAACCCCGCCCGGGCTGGGGCCAACGTCCTGACTTTC. Combining the CDR3 with reference TRBV27 and TRBJ2-6 gives the whole variable domain EAQVTQNPRYLITVTGKKLTVTCSQNMNHEYMSWYRQDPGLGLRQIYYSMNVEVTDKGDVPEGYKVSRKEKRNFPLILESPSPNQTSLYFCASSSNPARAGANVLTFGAGSRLTVL.

CDR3 region: CASKRGGDTGELFF. In DNA, the CDR3 is TGTGCCAGCAAACGAGGGGGGGACACCGGGGAGCTGTTTTTT. The rearrangement uses TRBV27 and TRBJ2-2, with D maybe TRBD2 (7 bases). Germline V gene sequence: CDR1 MNHEY, CDR2 SMNVEV (reference sequence). CDR3 length: 14 amino acids. Trimming took off 7 bases at V and 3 bases at J, with 12 bases between the two ends.

V gene TRBV5-6 combines with J gene TRBJ2-5, with 7 nucleotides matching TRBD2. The CDR3 consists of 15 residues. CDR1 is SGHDT and CDR2 is YYEEEE in the germline V gene. V dropped 4 bases and J dropped 5; count of bases not matched to a gene: 11. CDR3 amino acids: CASSHRGVGEETQYF. The DNA of the CDR3 is TGTGCCAGCAGCCACCGGGGGGTGGGGGAGGAGACCCAGTACTTC.

A few counts support this clone. The chain is built from TRBV30 and TRBJ2-3; D unclear. Germline CDR1 reads GTSNPN; CDR2 reads SVGIG (reference sequence). The CDR3 loop spans 12 amino acids. V gave up 4 bases and J gave up 2 bases, with 7 bases separating them. The CDR3 DNA follows: TGTGCCTGGACGTCTTACACAGATACGCAGTATTTT. This gives the protein CAWTSYTDTQYF.

The V gene is TRBV27, the J gene TRBJ1-5; maybe TRBD1 (5 bases). Germline V lookup: CDR1 MNHEY, CDR2 SMNVEV (reference sequence). The V gene lost 5 bases and the J gene lost 6 bases, with 23 bases spanning the gap. The CDR3 consists of 17 residues. The CDR3 DNA is TGTGCCAGCAGTAGTACTCAGGGAACCCCGAGGAGTCAGCCCCAGCATTTT. The encoded protein is CASSSTQGTPRSQPQHF.

CDR3 coding DNA: TGTGCCATCAGTGTGGAGGGTAGGAATTCACCCCTCCACTTT. It specifies CAISVEGRNSPLHF. V and J are TRBV10-3 and TRBJ1-6; no reliable D call. In germline, CDR1 is ENHRY, CDR2 SYGVKD. Trimming pared 4 bases from V and 7 bases from J, leaving 11 bases between. The CDR3 consists of 14 residues.

The rearrangement joins TRBV13 to TRBJ1-2; tentative D call: TRBD1 (6 bases). The germline V gene has CDR1 PRHDT and CDR2 FYEKMQ (reference sequence). CDR3 length equals 14 residues. The V end lost 4 bases, the J end lost 5 bases, and 14 bases lay between the germline ends. Here the CDR3 reads CASSSGQRAYGYTF. The CDR3 DNA reads as TGTGCCAGCAGCTCCGGACAGCGAGCGTATGGCTACACCTTC.

The V call is TRBV5-4, the J call TRBJ1-3; 10 nucleotides agree with TRBD1. The length of the CDR3 is 16 residues. Per germline, CDR1 SGHNT and CDR2 YYREEE (reference sequence). V shed 6 bases, J shed 3 bases, and the junction held 9 bases outside the gene matches. The CDR3 nucleotides are TGTGCCAGCACCGAGGGACAGGGGATCGTTGGAAACACCATATATTTT. Its translation: CASTEGQGIVGNTIYF.

The gene calls are TRBV2 and TRBJ2-1; 9 bases agree with TRBD2. The V segment lost 6 bases and the J segment 0 bases; nucleotides outside the gene matches: 3. The V gene's germline CDR1 is SNHLY and CDR2 FYNNEI. There are 15 residues in the CDR3. The CDR3 is CASRISGGSYNEQFF. The CDR3, as DNA: TGTGCCAGCAGGATTAGCGGGGGCTCCTACAATGAGCAGTTCTTC.

This chain connects TRBV27 to TRBJ2-5; the match to TRBD2 covers 8 bases. Germline V CDR1 and CDR2: MNHEY, SMNVEV (reference sequence). This CDR3 is built from 15 residues. V lost 5 bases, J lost 5 bases, and 10 bases stayed unmatched. CDR3 DNA: TGTGCCAGCAGTGAGGGTCTTAGCGGGGTGGAGACCCAGTACTTC. Its translation: CASSEGLSGVETQYF.

The chain carries TRBV6-5 and TRBJ2-3; a possible D gene is TRBD2 (5 bases). CDR1 and CDR2 from the germline V gene are MNHEY and SVGAGI. Trimming removed 0 bases from V and 0 bases from J, with 10 bases in between. CDR3 length: 16 residues. CDR3 in DNA: TGTGCCAGCAGTTACTCGGGGAGCTCTAGCACAGATACGCAGTATTTT. Translation: CASSYSGSSSTDTQYF.

The rearrangement uses TRBV4-1 and TRBJ1-2; D not certain. V was cut by 0 bases and J by 1 base, with 6 bases left in between. This CDR3 region has 14 residues. CDR1 and CDR2 from the germline V gene are MGHRA and YSYEKL. The CDR3 protein is CASSQDQYNYGYTF. CDR3 sequence (DNA): TGCGCCAGCAGCCAAGATCAGTATAACTATGGCTACACCTTC.

CDR3 in amino acids: CASSGARVPVYEQYV. The CDR3 DNA follows: TGTGCCAGCAGTGGTGCCAGGGTACCCGTCTACGAGCAGTACGTC. The J gene is TRBJ2-7, the V gene TRBV2; a weak D match, TRBD1 (5 bases). The germline V and J ends were trimmed by 4 bases and 3 bases, with 16 bases remaining between them. CDR3 length equals 15 residues. Germline CDR1 reads SNHLY; CDR2 reads FYNNEI.

The rearrangement joins TRBV15 to TRBJ2-1, with D unresolved. Germline-derived CDR1 and CDR2 are LNHNV and YYDKDF (reference sequence). The length of the CDR3 is 15 residues. The germline V and J ends were trimmed by 0 bases and 7 bases, with 13 bases remaining between them. DNA of the CDR3: TGTGCCACCAGCAGAGATGTCTCTCCCCCGAATGAGCAGTTCTTC. It specifies CATSRDVSPPNEQFF. Full variable domain (rest looked up from reference TRBV15 and TRBJ2-1): DAMVIQNPRYQVTQFGKPVTLSCSQTLNHNVMYWYQQKSSQAPKLLFHYYDKDFNNEADTPDNFQSRRPNTSFCFLDIRSPGLGDTAMYLCATSRDVSPPNEQFFGPGTRLTVL.

The chain carries TRBV19 and TRBJ2-1; 11 nucleotides align to TRBD1. V trimming: 3 bases; J trimming: 0 bases; junction bases outside the gene matches: 4. Germline V lookup: CDR1 LNHDA, CDR2 SQIVND (reference sequence). CDR3 length equals 17 residues. The CDR3 region is CASSMGTGGSSYNEQFF. The CDR3 coding sequence is TGTGCCAGTAGTATGGGGACAGGGGGTAGCTCCTACAATGAGCAGTTCTTC.

The chain carries TRBV13 and TRBJ1-1, with D possibly matching TRBD1 (5 bases). There are 14 residues in the CDR3. CDR1 and CDR2 (germline): PRHDT, FYEKMQ (reference sequence). Trimming cost V 0 bases and J 0 bases, with 5 bases left between them. The CDR3 region is CASSLGTVNTEAFF. Written as DNA, the CDR3 is TGTGCCAGCAGCTTAGGGACAGTGAACACTGAAGCTTTCTTT.

The gene calls are TRBV7-9 and TRBJ2-1, with D possibly TRBD2 on 6 matching bases. Germline CDR1 reads SEHNR; CDR2 reads FQNEAQ (reference sequence). V was trimmed by 5 bases and J by 5 bases, leaving 16 bases between them. CDR3 size: 15 residues. Here the CDR3 reads CASSPMEGSHNEQFF. The DNA for the CDR3 is TGTGCCAGCAGCCCGATGGAGGGTTCCCACAATGAGCAGTTCTTC.

The chain carries TRBV10-1 and TRBJ1-2; possibly TRBD1 for D (5 bases). V was pared by 8 bases and J by 6 bases, with 10 bases between. Per the germline V gene, CDR1 is WNHNN and CDR2 is SYGVQD (reference sequence). CDR3 length: 11 amino acids. The CDR3 loop reads CASPRRDGYTF. The CDR3 DNA reads TGCGCCAGCCCCCGCAGGGATGGCTACACCTTC.

This chain uses TRBV7-3 with TRBJ1-1, with D hard to call. The CDR3 extends over 14 amino acids. CDR1 is SGHTA and CDR2 is FQGTGA in the germline V gene. V dropped 5 bases and J dropped 8 bases, with 18 bases sitting between them. The CDR3 DNA reads as TGTGCCAGCAGCCCCAGCAATGTGGCGGCCGAAGCTTTCTTT. Protein sequence: CASSPSNVAAEAFF. Full variable domain (outside the CDR3, taken from reference TRBV7-3 and TRBJ1-1): GAGVSQTPSNKVTEKGKYVELRCDPISGHTALYWYRQSLGQGPEFLIYFQGTGAADDSGLPNDRFFAVRPEGSVSTLKIQRTERGDSAVYLCASSPSNVAAEAFFGQGTRLTVV.

The J gene is TRBJ2-1, the V gene TRBV7-9; possibly TRBD1 for D (5 bases). CDR3 size: 13 residues. Germline loops: CDR1 SEHNR, CDR2 FQNEAQ (reference sequence). Trimming cost V 10 bases and J 6 bases, with 16 bases left between them. This CDR3 reads CATKLSGSNEQFF. Written as DNA, the CDR3 is TGTGCCACCAAACTTTCAGGGTCCAATGAGCAGTTCTTC.